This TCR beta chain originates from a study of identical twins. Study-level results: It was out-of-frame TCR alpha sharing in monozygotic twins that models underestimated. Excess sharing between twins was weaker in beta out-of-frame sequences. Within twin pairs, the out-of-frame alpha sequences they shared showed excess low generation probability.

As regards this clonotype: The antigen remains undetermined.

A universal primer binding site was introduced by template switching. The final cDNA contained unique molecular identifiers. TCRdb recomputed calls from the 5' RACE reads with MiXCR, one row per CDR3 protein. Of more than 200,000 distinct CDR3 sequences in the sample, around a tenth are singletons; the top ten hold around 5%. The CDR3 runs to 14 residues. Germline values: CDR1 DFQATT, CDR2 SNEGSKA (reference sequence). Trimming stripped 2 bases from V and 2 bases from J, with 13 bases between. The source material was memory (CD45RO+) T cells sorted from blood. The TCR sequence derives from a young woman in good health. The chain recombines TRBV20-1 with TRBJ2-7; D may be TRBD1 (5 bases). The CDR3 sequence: CSARKGARAYEQYF. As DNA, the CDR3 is TGCAGTGCTAGAAAGGGTGCCAGGGCCTACGAGCAGTACTTC.